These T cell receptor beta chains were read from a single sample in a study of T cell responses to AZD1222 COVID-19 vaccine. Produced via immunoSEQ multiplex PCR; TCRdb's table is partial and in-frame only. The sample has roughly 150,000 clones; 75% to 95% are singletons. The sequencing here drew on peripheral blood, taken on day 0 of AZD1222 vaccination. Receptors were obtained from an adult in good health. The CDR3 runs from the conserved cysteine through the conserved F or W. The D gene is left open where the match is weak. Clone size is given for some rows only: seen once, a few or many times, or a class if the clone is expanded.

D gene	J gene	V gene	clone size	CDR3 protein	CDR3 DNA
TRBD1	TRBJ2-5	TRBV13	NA	CASSLRGLFETQYF	TGTGCCAGCAGCTTAAGGGGGCTGTTCGAGACCCAGTACTTC
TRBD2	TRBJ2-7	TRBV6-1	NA	CASSGLAGEVTGEQYF	TGTGCCAGCAGTGGACTAGCGGGAGAAGTTACTGGCGAGCAGTACTTC
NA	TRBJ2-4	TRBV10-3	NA	CAISEFMGAKNIQYF	TGTGCCATCAGTGAATTCATGGGGGCCAAAAACATTCAGTACTTC
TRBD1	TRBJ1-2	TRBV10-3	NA	CAIRHEGDREVRGYTF	TGTGCCATCAGGCACGAGGGGGACAGGGAGGTTCGAGGCTACACCTTC
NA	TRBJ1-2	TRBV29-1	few	CSVAYRAGYTF	TGCAGCGTAGCCTACAGGGCTGGCTACACCTTC
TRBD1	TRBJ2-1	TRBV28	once	CASRDRGVEQFF	TGTGCCAGCAGGGACAGGGGTGTTGAGCAGTTCTTC
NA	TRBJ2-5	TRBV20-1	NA	CSAGQQETQYF	TGCAGTGCCGGACAGCAAGAGACCCAGTACTTC
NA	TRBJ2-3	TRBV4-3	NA	CASSPRESDTDTQYF	TGCGCCAGCAGCCCCCGGGAGTCGGACACAGATACGCAGTATTTT
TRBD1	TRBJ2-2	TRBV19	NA	CASSRTGRNTGELFF	TGTGCCAGTAGTAGGACAGGGCGGAACACCGGGGAGCTGTTTTTT
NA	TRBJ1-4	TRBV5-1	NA	CASSPGPNEKLFF	TGCGCCAGCAGCCCCGGGCCTAATGAAAAACTGTTTTTT
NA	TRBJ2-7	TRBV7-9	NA	CASRHRDNYEQYF	TGTGCCAGCAGACACCGGGACAACTACGAGCAGTACTTC
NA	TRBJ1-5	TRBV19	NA	CASQRIGNQPQHF	TGTGCCAGCCAGAGAATTGGCAATCAGCCCCAGCATTTT
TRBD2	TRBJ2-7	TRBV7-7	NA	CASSLGLGENYEQYF	TGTGCTAGCAGCCTTGGACTAGGCGAAAACTACGAGCAGTACTTC
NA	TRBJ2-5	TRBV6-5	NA	CASSLGVSMWETQYF	TGTGCCAGCAGTTTGGGGGTTAGTATGTGGGAGACCCAGTACTTC
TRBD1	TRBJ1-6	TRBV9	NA	CASSVGQGASPLHF	TGTGCCAGCAGCGTAGGACAGGGGGCTTCACCCCTCCACTTT
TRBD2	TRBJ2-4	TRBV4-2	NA	CASSQDGASGSSAKNIQYF	TGTGCCAGCAGCCAAGATGGGGCTAGCGGGAGCTCAGCCAAAAACATTCAGTACTTC
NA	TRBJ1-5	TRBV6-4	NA	CASSEGVGNQPQHF	TGTGCCAGCAGTGAAGGGGTTGGGAATCAGCCCCAGCATTTT
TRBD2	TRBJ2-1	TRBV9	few	CASSTRPGGGRNFF	TGTGCCAGCAGCACAAGACCCGGCGGGGGACGCAACTTCTTC